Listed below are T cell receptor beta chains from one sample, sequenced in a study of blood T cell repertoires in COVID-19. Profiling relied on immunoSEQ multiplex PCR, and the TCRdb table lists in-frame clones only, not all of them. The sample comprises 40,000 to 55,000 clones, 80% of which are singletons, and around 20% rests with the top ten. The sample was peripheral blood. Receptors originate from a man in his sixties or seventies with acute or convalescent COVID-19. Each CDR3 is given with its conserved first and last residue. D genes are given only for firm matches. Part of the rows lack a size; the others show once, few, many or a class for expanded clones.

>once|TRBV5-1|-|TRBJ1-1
CASSLAVGGARTEAFF
TGCGCCAGCAGCTTGGCCGTAGGGGGGGCCAGAACTGAAGCTTTCTTT
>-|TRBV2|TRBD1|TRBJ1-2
CASREGTGTNYGYTF
TGTGCCAGCAGAGAAGGGACAGGAACTAACTATGGCTACACCTTC
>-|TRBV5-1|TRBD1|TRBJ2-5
CASSDGQGVFRETQYF
TGCGCCAGCAGCGACGGGCAGGGGGTCTTTCGAGAGACCCAGTACTTC
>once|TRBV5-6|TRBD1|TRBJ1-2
CASSARQGHYGYTF
TGTGCCAGCAGCGCTCGACAGGGACACTATGGCTACACCTTC
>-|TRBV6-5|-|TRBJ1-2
CASSYDHSGVDGYTF
TGTGCCAGCAGTTACGACCATTCAGGGGTAGATGGCTACACCTTC
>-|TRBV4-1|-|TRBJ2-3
CASSQRHGGTTDTQYF
TGCGCCAGCAGCCAACGCCACGGCGGGACCACAGATACGCAGTATTTT
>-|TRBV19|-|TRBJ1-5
CASSIGDLSGQPQHF
TGTGCCAGTAGTATAGGTGATCTTAGCGGACAGCCCCAGCATTTT
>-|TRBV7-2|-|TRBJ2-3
CASSSLWGADTQYF
TGTGCCAGCAGCTCCCTGTGGGGCGCAGATACGCAGTATTTT
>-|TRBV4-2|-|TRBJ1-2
CASSQSGLYGYTF
TGTGCCAGCAGCCAAAGCGGCCTCTATGGCTACACCTTC
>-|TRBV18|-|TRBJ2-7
CASSPLDKTYEQYF
TGTGCCAGCTCACCACTGGACAAAACCTACGAGCAGTACTTC
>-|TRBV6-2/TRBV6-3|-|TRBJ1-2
CASSIPLRGNGYTF
TGTGCCAGCAGTATACCCCTCAGGGGCAATGGCTACACCTTC
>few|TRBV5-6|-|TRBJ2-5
CASSLDRVGTQYF
TGTGCCAGCAGCTTGGACCGGGTCGGGACCCAGTACTTC
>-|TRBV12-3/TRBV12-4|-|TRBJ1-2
CASKPDSFYGYTF
TGTGCCAGCAAACCCGACAGCTTCTATGGCTACACCTTC
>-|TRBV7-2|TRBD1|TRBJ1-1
CASSSVRQPGQGFWTEAFF
TGTGCCAGCAGCTCTGTGCGCCAACCGGGACAGGGATTCTGGACTGAAGCTTTCTTT
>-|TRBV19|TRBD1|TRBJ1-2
CASRTGGIYGYTF
TGTGCCAGCCGGACAGGGGGAATCTATGGCTACACCTTC
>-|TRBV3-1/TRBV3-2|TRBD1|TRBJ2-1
CASSPGQFNEQFF
TGTGCCAGCAGCCCGGGACAGTTCAATGAGCAGTTCTTC
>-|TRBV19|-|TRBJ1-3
CASSQGTFSGNTIYF
TGTGCCAGTAGTCAGGGGACCTTCAGTGGAAACACCATATATTTT
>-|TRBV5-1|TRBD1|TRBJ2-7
CASSANQGQGRYEQYF
TGCGCCAGCAGCGCAAACCAGGGACAGGGACGGTACGAGCAGTACTTC
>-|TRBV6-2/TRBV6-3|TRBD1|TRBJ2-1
CASSKRDSSYNEQFF
TGTGCCAGCAGTAAAAGGGACAGTTCCTACAATGAGCAGTTCTTC
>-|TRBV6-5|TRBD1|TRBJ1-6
CASSSGQGGSPLHF
TGTGCCAGCAGTTCCGGACAGGGAGGCTCACCCCTCCACTTT
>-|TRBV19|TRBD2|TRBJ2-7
CASSIASGAHYEQYF
TGTGCCAGTAGTATAGCTAGCGGGGCTCACTACGAGCAGTACTTC
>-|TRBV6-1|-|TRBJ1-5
CASSDFGGSNQPQHF
TGTGCCAGCAGTGATTTTGGGGGGTCCAATCAGCCCCAGCATTTT
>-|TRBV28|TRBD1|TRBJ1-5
CASSPGQVSQPQHF
TGTGCCAGCAGTCCCGGACAGGTGAGTCAGCCCCAGCATTTT
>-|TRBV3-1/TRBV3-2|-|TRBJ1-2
CASTVQGYGYTF
TGTGCCAGCACAGTACAGGGCTATGGCTACACCTTC
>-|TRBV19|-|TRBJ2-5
CASSQREPGETQYF
TGTGCCAGTAGTCAACGTGAGCCAGGAGAGACCCAGTACTTC
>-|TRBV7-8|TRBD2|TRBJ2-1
CASSPRGSGGHNEQFF
TGTGCCAGCAGCCCCCGGGGGAGCGGGGGACACAACGAGCAGTTCTTC
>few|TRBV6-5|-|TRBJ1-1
CASSPAEVNTEAFF
TGTGCCAGCAGCCCGGCGGAAGTGAACACTGAAGCTTTCTTT
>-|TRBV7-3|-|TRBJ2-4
CASSHGGLAENIQYF
TGTGCCAGCAGCCACGGGGGGCTAGCGGAAAACATTCAGTACTTC
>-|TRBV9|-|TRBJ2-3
CASSRGPDTQYF
TGTGCCAGCAGCCGCGGTCCCGATACGCAGTATTTT
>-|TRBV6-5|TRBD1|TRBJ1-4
CATGTGNEKLFF
TGTGCCACCGGGACAGGGAATGAAAAACTGTTTTTT
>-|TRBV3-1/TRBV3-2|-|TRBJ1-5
CASSQGRDQPQHF
TGTGCCAGCAGCCAAGGGAGGGATCAGCCCCAGCATTTT
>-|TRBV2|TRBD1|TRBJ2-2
CASRAGGNTGELFF
TGTGCCAGCAGAGCAGGGGGCAACACCGGGGAGCTGTTTTTT
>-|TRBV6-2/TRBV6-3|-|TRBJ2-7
CASSLETRSSEQYF
TGTGCCAGCAGTTTGGAGACGCGGAGTTCCGAGCAGTACTTC